These T cell receptor beta chains were read from a single sample in a study of OX40 agonist ivuxolimab in advanced cancers. This table comes from immunoSEQ multiplex PCR, and its TCRdb copy is limited to in-frame clones, with some not included. The sample shows some 60,000 clones, approximately 86% of them seen only once. The material was CD4+ or CD8+ T cells sorted from blood, obtained in a trial of the OX40 agonist ivuxolimab. The origin of the receptors is an adult with an advanced solid tumor such as melanoma, head and neck, liver or kidney cancer. Each CDR3 is given with its conserved first and last residue. A D gene is named only where the DNA matches it firmly. Clone size, where shown, is once, few, many, or a class for clones that have expanded.

few	NA	TRBV15	TRBJ1-3	TGTGCCACCAGTACCTCGGGCCTCCGGGACACCATATATTTT	CATSTSGLRDTIYF
NA	NA	TRBV11-2	TRBJ2-7	TGTGCCAGCAGCCTCATGGGGGGCAGGGCGGTCTCCTACGAGCAGTACTTC	CASSLMGGRAVSYEQYF
NA	TRBD2	TRBV7-2	TRBJ2-7	TGTGCCAGCAGCTACCAACTAGCGGGGAACTACGAGCAGTACTTC	CASSYQLAGNYEQYF
NA	NA	TRBV9	TRBJ1-1	TGTGCCAGCAGCGTAGAGAGGCAGAAAAACACTGAAGCTTTCTTT	CASSVERQKNTEAFF
NA	NA	TRBV28	TRBJ2-7	TGTGCCAGCAGTTTCCGGGAGCAGTACTTC	CASSFREQYF
NA	NA	TRBV18	TRBJ2-1	TGTGCCAGCTCACCACCGTCCAGCTCCTACAATGAGCAGTTCTTC	CASSPPSSSYNEQFF
NA	TRBD2	TRBV15	TRBJ2-7	TGTGCCACCACGAAGGGGACTAGCGGCGAGCAGTACTTC	CATTKGTSGEQYF
NA	TRBD2	TRBV14	TRBJ2-1	TGTGCCAGCAGCCCGTTGACTAGCGGAGGATACAATGAGCAGTTCTTC	CASSPLTSGGYNEQFF
NA	NA	TRBV19	TRBJ1-2	TGTGCCAGTAGAGGTACAGTCTATGGCTACACCTTC	CASRGTVYGYTF
NA	NA	TRBV28	TRBJ2-7	TGTGCCAGCATCCCGCCCTCGGGCTTGGCGGACGAGCAGTACTTC	CASIPPSGLADEQYF